This paragraph reports one T cell receptor (beta chain). Its antigen is unidentified. The data stem from a study of cytomegalovirus exposure and HLA in healthy donors. A multiplex PCR was run with 60 Vbeta primers and 13 Jbeta primers. Profiled with immunoSEQ multiplex PCR; TCRdb holds only in-frame clones, not every one. Among some 120,000 clones listed, 80% were seen once. Although they were nominally healthy when sampled, donors likely had unrecorded immune exposures. Study results and caveats: In a later analysis, a genetic analysis reported fewer productive-TCR N-insertions in an Asian-associated ancestry cluster than the cohort average. CMV serostatus stood as the only immune exposure information on hand. Accurate prediction of most subjects' HLA-A and HLA-B alleles from TCR beta sequences was reported.

Sequenced sample: PBMCs. This TCR derives from a human donor in good health.

This CDR3 is CASSLRGVRTGGLSTNEKLFF. The CDR3 DNA follows: TGCGCCAGCAGCTTGAGGGGAGTCCGGACAGGGGGCCTATCAACTAATGAAAAACTGTTTTTT. This chain links TRBV5-1 with TRBJ1-4, with 11 positions matching TRBD1. This CDR3 is built from 21 residues. Germline V gene data show CDR1 as SGHRS and CDR2 as YFSETQ. The V and J ends lost 1 base and 0 bases, in that order; junction bases with no gene match: 14.